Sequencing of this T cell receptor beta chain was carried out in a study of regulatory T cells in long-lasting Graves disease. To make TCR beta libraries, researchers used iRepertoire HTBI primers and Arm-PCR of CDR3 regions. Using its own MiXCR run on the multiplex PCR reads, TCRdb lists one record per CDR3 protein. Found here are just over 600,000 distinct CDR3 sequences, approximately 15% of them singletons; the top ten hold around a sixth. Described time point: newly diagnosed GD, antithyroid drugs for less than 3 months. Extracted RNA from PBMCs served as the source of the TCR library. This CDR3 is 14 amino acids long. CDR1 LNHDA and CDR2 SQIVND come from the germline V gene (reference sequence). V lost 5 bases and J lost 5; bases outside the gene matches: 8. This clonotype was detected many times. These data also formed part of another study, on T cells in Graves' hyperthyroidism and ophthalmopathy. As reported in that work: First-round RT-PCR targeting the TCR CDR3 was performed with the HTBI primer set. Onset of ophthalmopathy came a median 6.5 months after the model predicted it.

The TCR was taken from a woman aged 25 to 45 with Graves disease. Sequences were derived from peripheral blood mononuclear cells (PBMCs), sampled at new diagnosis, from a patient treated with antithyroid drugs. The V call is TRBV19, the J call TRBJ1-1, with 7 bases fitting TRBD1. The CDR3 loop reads CASSPMRGRTEAFF. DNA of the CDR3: TGTGCCAGTAGTCCCATGAGGGGGCGGACTGAAGCTTTCTTT.